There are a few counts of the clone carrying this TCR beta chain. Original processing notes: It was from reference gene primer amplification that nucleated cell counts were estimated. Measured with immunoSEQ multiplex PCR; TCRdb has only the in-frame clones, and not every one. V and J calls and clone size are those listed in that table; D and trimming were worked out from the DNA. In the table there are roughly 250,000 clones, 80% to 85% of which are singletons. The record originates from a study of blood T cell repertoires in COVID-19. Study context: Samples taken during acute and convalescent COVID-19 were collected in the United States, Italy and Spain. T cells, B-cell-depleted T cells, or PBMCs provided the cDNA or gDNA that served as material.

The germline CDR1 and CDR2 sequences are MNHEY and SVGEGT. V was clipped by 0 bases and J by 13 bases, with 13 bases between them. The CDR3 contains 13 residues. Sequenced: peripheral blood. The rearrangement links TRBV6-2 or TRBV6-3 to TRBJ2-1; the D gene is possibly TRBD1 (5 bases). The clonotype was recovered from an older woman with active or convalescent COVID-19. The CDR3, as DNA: TGTGCCAGCAGTTACTCGAGGCCTGGGGCCCAGTTCTTC. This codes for CASSYSRPGAQFF.